Listed below are T cell receptor beta chains from one sample, sequenced in a study of blood T cell repertoires in COVID-19. Data came from immunoSEQ multiplex PCR; TCRdb stores just in-frame clones and leaves some out. The sample yields 85,000 to 90,000 clones, approximately 86% seen once. Sequencing was done on a sample of peripheral blood. Receptor source: a man aged 80 or over with active or convalescent COVID-19. Both conserved end residues are part of each CDR3. The listing skips clone size in some rows; elsewhere it reads once, few, many or a size class.

V gene,J gene,clone size,CDR3 protein
TRBV4-1,TRBJ1-2,-,CASSQDRRQGAKLVYGYTF
TRBV20-1,TRBJ2-1,-,CSASRDRGPYNEQFF
TRBV28,TRBJ1-1,-,CASSLPNTDTEAFF
TRBV4-3,TRBJ2-1,few,CASSQGLAGDPSYNEQFF
TRBV6-5,TRBJ2-7,-,CASSYTRYEQYF
TRBV6-5,TRBJ1-3,-,CASVKGTYSGNTIYF
TRBV2,TRBJ2-3,-,CASSRTGGTDTQYF
TRBV19,TRBJ1-2,-,CASTPTWGGVSNYGYTF
TRBV18,TRBJ1-1,-,CASSPDRGRGEAFF
TRBV6-2/TRBV6-3,TRBJ1-1,-,CASSHERTGRDTEAFF
TRBV7-3,TRBJ2-1,-,CASSPGLAGGPYNEQFF
TRBV7-9,TRBJ2-5,-,CASSFSLAGVWRETQYF
TRBV10-3,TRBJ2-7,-,CATGSQGDEQYF
TRBV19,TRBJ2-1,-,CASSIRGDRGLNEQFF
TRBV7-6,TRBJ2-1,once,CASSRQGLAGAHNEQFF
TRBV19,TRBJ2-2,once,CASRNRGEAGELFF
TRBV6-2/TRBV6-3,TRBJ2-4,-,CASTPLLGVAKNIQYF
TRBV6-4,TRBJ2-2,once,CASRTDWNTGELFF
TRBV5-1,TRBJ2-3,-,CATRTAFTDTQYF
TRBV7-2,TRBJ2-7,-,CASSLNAGLEQYF
TRBV6-2/TRBV6-3,TRBJ2-2,-,CASIPRPASGNTGELFF
TRBV5-4,TRBJ2-6,-,CASRGGSGANVLTF
TRBV4-3,TRBJ2-5,-,CASSQGQGFETQYF
TRBV5-1,TRBJ2-2,-,CASSLQTQEGTGELFF
TRBV9,TRBJ1-2,-,CASSVGESANYGYTF
TRBV9,TRBJ1-6,-,CASSVAQVNSPLHF
TRBV5-1,TRBJ2-2,-,CASNEVSGELFF
TRBV5-5,TRBJ1-4,once,CASSLGREEKLFF
TRBV2,TRBJ2-7,-,CASSTGTSKHEQYF
TRBV27,TRBJ2-1,-,CASSRTSGSVNEQFF
TRBV6-2/TRBV6-3,TRBJ2-7,-,CASSYSVPGGPYEQYF
TRBV28,TRBJ2-1,-,CASSLGSGGEQFF
TRBV6-6,TRBJ1-2,-,CASRDRGYGYTF
TRBV5-1,TRBJ2-5,-,CASSLEGTGGETQYF
TRBV19,TRBJ2-6,-,CASSIDAGQGASGANVLTF